Below, one T cell receptor beta chain is given with its context. These data originate in a study of blood T cell repertoires in COVID-19. Study context: COVID-19 samples from acute and convalescent phases originated in the United States, Italy and Spain. Sample material is recorded as cDNA or gDNA derived from T cells, B-cell-depleted T cells, or PBMCs.

The germline gives CDR1 SGHAT, CDR2 FQNNGV. Trimming cost V 0 bases and J 8 bases, with 11 bases left between them. CDR3 length: 14 residues. Repertoires were generated with immunoSEQ multiplex PCR, while TCRdb's copy carries only in-frame clones and drops some. The data contain about 100,000 clones, approximately 93% of them singletons. The source is a man aged 50-60 years with active COVID-19. The chain uses TRBV11-2 and TRBJ2-1; D is undetermined. The sample consisted of peripheral blood. The CDR3 loop is CASSLDLRGDEQFF. DNA of the CDR3: TGTGCCAGCAGCTTAGATTTGAGAGGCGATGAGCAGTTCTTC.